Listed below are T cell receptor beta chains from one sample, sequenced in a study of CD8 T cells in ankylosing spondylitis. TCRdb reprocessed the 5' RACE reads via MiXCR and lists one record per CDR3 protein. The sample holds 110,000 to 150,000 distinct CDR3 sequences; about 8% are singletons and the top ten take 7.3%. Specimen: synovial fluid, either unsorted or a sorted T cell fraction (not recorded which). The origin of the receptors is a male donor with ankylosing spondylitis. CDR3s include the opening cysteine and the closing phenylalanine or tryptophan. Fields, in order: V gene, D gene, clone size, J gene, CDR3 length, CDR3 DNA, CDR3 protein. D genes are given only for firm matches. Some rows have no size entry. The others give once, few or many, or a class for an expanded clone.

v_gene: TRBV3-1
d_gene: -
abundance: -
j_gene: TRBJ2-5
len: 12
CDR3nt: TGTGCCAGCAGCCAAGATGCGGAGACCCAGTACTTC
CDR3aa: CASSQDAETQYF

v_gene: TRBV12-3/TRBV12-4
d_gene: TRBD2
abundance: many
j_gene: TRBJ2-1
len: 15
CDR3nt: TGTGCCAGCAGAGCGGGAGACCTTTCCTACAATGAGCAGTTCTTC
CDR3aa: CASRAGDLSYNEQFF

v_gene: TRBV11-2
d_gene: TRBD2
abundance: many
j_gene: TRBJ2-5
len: 16
CDR3nt: TGTGCCAGCAGCCCCCAGGGACTAGCGGGAATTGAGACCCAGTACTTC
CDR3aa: CASSPQGLAGIETQYF

v_gene: TRBV6-1
d_gene: TRBD2
abundance: -
j_gene: TRBJ2-2
len: 15
CDR3nt: TGTGCCAGCATCAAGGGACTAGAAATCGACGGGGAGCTGTTTTTT
CDR3aa: CASIKGLEIDGELFF

v_gene: TRBV5-1
d_gene: -
abundance: few
j_gene: TRBJ2-2
len: 13
CDR3nt: TGCGCCAGCAGCGCGTCAGTAACCGGGGAGCTGTTTTTT
CDR3aa: CASSASVTGELFF

v_gene: TRBV9
d_gene: -
abundance: few
j_gene: TRBJ1-3
len: 14
CDR3nt: TGTGCCAGCAGCGTTCAGAGCTCTGGAAACACCATATATTTT
CDR3aa: CASSVQSSGNTIYF

v_gene: TRBV5-6
d_gene: -
abundance: -
j_gene: TRBJ1-5
len: 13
CDR3nt: TGTGCCAGCAGCACAGGGAGATCTCAGCCCCAGCATTTT
CDR3aa: CASSTGRSQPQHF

v_gene: TRBV20-1
d_gene: -
abundance: many
j_gene: TRBJ2-5
len: 15
CDR3nt: TGCAGTGCTAGAGATCCGCAGGGGGGAATGGAGACCCAGTACTTC
CDR3aa: CSARDPQGGMETQYF

v_gene: TRBV12-3/TRBV12-4
d_gene: -
abundance: few
j_gene: TRBJ1-1
len: 13
CDR3nt: TGTGCCAGCACCGGCCCCCCAGGGACTGAAGCTTTCTTT
CDR3aa: CASTGPPGTEAFF

v_gene: TRBV5-1
d_gene: TRBD1
abundance: few
j_gene: TRBJ2-5
len: 15
CDR3nt: TGCGCCAGCAGCTTGGGACAGGGGTTCCAAGAGACCCAGTACTTC
CDR3aa: CASSLGQGFQETQYF

v_gene: TRBV2
d_gene: -
abundance: few
j_gene: TRBJ2-7
len: 14
CDR3nt: TGTGCCAGCAGTGTAACCCCCGAACCCTACGAGCAGTACTTC
CDR3aa: CASSVTPEPYEQYF

v_gene: TRBV5-1
d_gene: TRBD2
abundance: many
j_gene: TRBJ2-1
len: 16
CDR3nt: TGCGCCAGCAGCTTGGGGCGGGAGTCGGTACCCAATGAGCAGTTCTTC
CDR3aa: CASSLGRESVPNEQFF

v_gene: TRBV7-9
d_gene: TRBD1
abundance: -
j_gene: TRBJ1-2
len: 14
CDR3nt: TGTGCCAGCAGCATAGGGGGCTGGGGCTCTGGCTACACCTTC
CDR3aa: CASSIGGWGSGYTF

v_gene: TRBV12-3/TRBV12-4
d_gene: -
abundance: -
j_gene: TRBJ2-1
len: 13
CDR3nt: TGTGCCAGCAGTTTCGGGGGTTACGATGAGCAGTTCTTC
CDR3aa: CASSFGGYDEQFF

v_gene: TRBV12-3/TRBV12-4
d_gene: -
abundance: many
j_gene: TRBJ1-2
len: 16
CDR3nt: TGTGCCAGCAGTTCTCCCCCCCGAACCCCAAACTATGGCTACACCTTC
CDR3aa: CASSSPPRTPNYGYTF

v_gene: TRBV28
d_gene: TRBD2
abundance: few
j_gene: TRBJ2-3
len: 15
CDR3nt: TGTGCCAGCCGTAGCGGGGGACGAATCACAGATACGCAGTATTTT
CDR3aa: CASRSGGRITDTQYF

v_gene: TRBV7-2
d_gene: -
abundance: many
j_gene: TRBJ2-4
len: 16
CDR3nt: TGTGCCAGCAGACAGATACCTGGGGGAGCCAAAAACATTCAGTACTTC
CDR3aa: CASRQIPGGAKNIQYF

v_gene: TRBV29-1
d_gene: TRBD1
abundance: many
j_gene: TRBJ1-2
len: 15
CDR3nt: TGCAGCGTTGGCCCCAAAATGACAGGGGGCGGTGGCTACACCTTC
CDR3aa: CSVGPKMTGGGGYTF

v_gene: TRBV7-2
d_gene: TRBD1
abundance: few
j_gene: TRBJ1-1
len: 13
CDR3nt: TGTGCCAGCAGCTTTCGGACAGGAATTGAAGCTTTCTTT
CDR3aa: CASSFRTGIEAFF

v_gene: TRBV3-1
d_gene: -
abundance: many
j_gene: TRBJ2-2
len: 16
CDR3nt: TGTGCCAGCAGCCCCCAACTCCAGGGGTCTACCGGGGAGCTGTTTTTT
CDR3aa: CASSPQLQGSTGELFF

v_gene: TRBV12-3/TRBV12-4
d_gene: -
abundance: many
j_gene: TRBJ1-3
len: 13
CDR3nt: TGTGCCAGCACGTATAGCTCTGGAAACACCATATATTTT
CDR3aa: CASTYSSGNTIYF

v_gene: TRBV14
d_gene: -
abundance: -
j_gene: TRBJ1-5
len: 17
CDR3nt: TGTGCCAGCAGCCAAGCCCTATACGGACAGTACAATCAGCCCCAGCATTTT
CDR3aa: CASSQALYGQYNQPQHF

v_gene: TRBV7-9
d_gene: -
abundance: few
j_gene: TRBJ1-1
len: 13
CDR3nt: TGTGCCACCTCCCGATCGGGCGGGACTGAAGCTTTCTTT
CDR3aa: CATSRSGGTEAFF

v_gene: TRBV7-2
d_gene: TRBD1
abundance: many
j_gene: TRBJ2-3
len: 16
CDR3nt: TGTGCCAGCAGCTTAGGGCGGACAGGGGGCATAGATACGCAGTATTTT
CDR3aa: CASSLGRTGGIDTQYF

v_gene: TRBV6-2/TRBV6-3
d_gene: -
abundance: few
j_gene: TRBJ1-2
len: 14
CDR3nt: TGTGCCAGCAGTTACTCGACCGTGGGGATTGGCTACACCTTC
CDR3aa: CASSYSTVGIGYTF

v_gene: TRBV11-2
d_gene: -
abundance: many
j_gene: TRBJ2-1
len: 14
CDR3nt: TGTGCCAGCAGCTTAGATCGGGGGAACAATGAGCAGTTCTTC
CDR3aa: CASSLDRGNNEQFF

v_gene: TRBV5-1
d_gene: -
abundance: many
j_gene: TRBJ1-2
len: 13
CDR3nt: TGCGCCAGCAGCCCGGACGTACAGTATGGCTACACCTTC
CDR3aa: CASSPDVQYGYTF

v_gene: TRBV5-1
d_gene: TRBD2
abundance: many
j_gene: TRBJ2-1
len: 16
CDR3nt: TGCGCCAGCAGCAGAACGGAGGGACTAGCGGGGGTTGAGCAGTTCTTC
CDR3aa: CASSRTEGLAGVEQFF

v_gene: TRBV20-1
d_gene: -
abundance: many
j_gene: TRBJ2-2
len: 14
CDR3nt: TGCAGTGCTACGACAGCTACGAACACCGGGGAGCTGTTTTTT
CDR3aa: CSATTATNTGELFF

v_gene: TRBV6-2/TRBV6-3
d_gene: TRBD1
abundance: -
j_gene: TRBJ1-1
len: 13
CDR3nt: TGTGCCAGCACAACAGGGGGTCTCGCTGAAGCTTTCTTT
CDR3aa: CASTTGGLAEAFF

v_gene: TRBV4-3
d_gene: -
abundance: many
j_gene: TRBJ2-7
len: 16
CDR3nt: TGCGCCAGCAGCCAATCTCGCTCGACGGCGTCCTACGAGCAGTACTTC
CDR3aa: CASSQSRSTASYEQYF

v_gene: TRBV20-1
d_gene: TRBD1
abundance: -
j_gene: TRBJ2-7
len: 14
CDR3nt: TGCAGTGCCCTTATATCCGGGACAGGCTATGGGCAGTACTTC
CDR3aa: CSALISGTGYGQYF